This TCR beta chain was captured in a study of OX40 agonist ivuxolimab in advanced cancers. In the study overall: The dose-escalation cohort had hepatocellular carcinoma, melanoma, renal cell or head and neck cancer.

TCRdb's table, derived via immunoSEQ multiplex PCR, lists solely in-frame clones and lacks some. The sample lists about 88,000 clones; approximately 85% were seen once. V lost 5 bases to trimming and J lost 1 base; unmatched junction nucleotides: 9. The CDR3 runs to 16 residues. Germline V lookup: CDR1 SGHTA, CDR2 FQGNSA. The TCR was taken from an adult with an advanced solid tumor such as melanoma, head and neck, liver or kidney cancer. This material consisted of CD4+ or CD8+ T cells sorted from blood, taken in a trial of the OX40 agonist ivuxolimab. The chain combines TRBV7-2 with TRBJ2-5; 8 bases are a match to TRBD2. CDR3 protein: CASSGEREWGQETQYF. CDR3 coding DNA: TGTGCCAGCAGCGGCGAGCGGGAGTGGGGCCAAGAGACCCAGTACTTC. Supplemented by reference TRBV7-2 and TRBJ2-5, the full variable domain reads GAGVSQSPSNKVTEKGKDVELRCDPISGHTALYWYRQSLGQGLEFLIYFQGNSAPDKSGLPSDRFSAERTGGSVSTLTIQRTQQEDSAVYLCASSGEREWGQETQYFGPGTRLLVL.